This TCR beta chain is from a study of identical twins. Study-level points and caveats: Where beta out-of-frame sequences were concerned, excess twin sharing was weaker. Reduced insertions were recorded for abundant cord blood beta clonotypes, with no such pattern in memory repertoires.

The sample holds many counts of this clonotype. Its antigen remains unknown. Using its own MiXCR run on the 5' RACE reads, TCRdb lists one record per CDR3 protein. The sample lists around 250,000 distinct CDR3 sequences; about 13% were seen once. The CDR3 extends over 13 amino acids. The V end lost 5 bases, the J end lost 9 bases, and 13 bases lay between the germline ends. CDR1 is KGHDR and CDR2 is SFDVKD in the germline V gene. These same records also appear under a second study, on yellow fever vaccine responses in identical twins. As that study records: As reported, the vaccine T cell response of twins seemed partly convergent and partly personalized.

The gene calls are TRBV24-1 and TRBJ2-1; D possibly corresponds to TRBD2 (6 bases). Sequencing was performed on memory (CD45RO+) T cells sorted from blood. The source is a woman between 18 and 29 years old in good health. CDR3 sequence (DNA): TGTGCCACCAGTGGGTCGGGGGTTGGTGAGCAGTTCTTC. It translates to CATSGSGVGEQFF.